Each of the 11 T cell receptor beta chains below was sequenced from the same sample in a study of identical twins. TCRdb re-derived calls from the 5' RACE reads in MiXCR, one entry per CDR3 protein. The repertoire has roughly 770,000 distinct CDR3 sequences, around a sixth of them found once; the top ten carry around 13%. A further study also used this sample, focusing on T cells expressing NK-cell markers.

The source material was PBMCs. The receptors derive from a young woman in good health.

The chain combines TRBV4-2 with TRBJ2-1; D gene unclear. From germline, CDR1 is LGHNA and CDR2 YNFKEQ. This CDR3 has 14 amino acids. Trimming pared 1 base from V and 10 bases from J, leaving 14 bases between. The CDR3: CASSQVGKAFEQFF. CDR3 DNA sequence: TGTGCCAGCAGCCAAGTGGGTAAGGCCTTCGAGCAGTTCTTC.

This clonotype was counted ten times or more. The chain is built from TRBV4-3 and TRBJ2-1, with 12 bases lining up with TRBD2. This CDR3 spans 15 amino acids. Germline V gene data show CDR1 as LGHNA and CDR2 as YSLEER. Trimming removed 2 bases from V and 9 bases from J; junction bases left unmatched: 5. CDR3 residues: CASSQRTSGNGEQFF. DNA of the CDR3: TGCGCCAGCAGCCAACGGACTAGCGGGAACGGTGAGCAGTTCTTC.

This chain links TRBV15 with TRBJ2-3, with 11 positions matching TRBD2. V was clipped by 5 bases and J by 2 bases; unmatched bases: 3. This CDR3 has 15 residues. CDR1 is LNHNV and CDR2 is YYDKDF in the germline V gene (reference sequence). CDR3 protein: CATSGSGRATDTQYF. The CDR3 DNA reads TGTGCCACCAGCGGTAGCGGGAGGGCCACAGATACGCAGTATTTT.

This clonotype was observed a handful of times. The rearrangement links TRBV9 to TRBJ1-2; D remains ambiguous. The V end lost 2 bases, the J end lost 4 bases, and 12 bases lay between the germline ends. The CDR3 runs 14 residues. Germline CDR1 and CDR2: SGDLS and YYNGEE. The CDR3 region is CASSVGEVSYGYTF. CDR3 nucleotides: TGTGCCAGCAGCGTTGGGGAAGTTTCCTATGGCTACACCTTC.

Written as DNA, the CDR3 is TGCAGTGCTAGAGATGGGGAAGGGTCGCCCTACGAGCAGTACTTC. It codes for CSARDGEGSPYEQYF. This rearrangement joins TRBV20-1 to TRBJ2-7; D call uncertain. Germline assignment: CDR1 DFQATT and CDR2 SNEGSKA (reference sequence). The V and J ends lost 0 bases and 2 bases respectively, with 14 bases between them. The CDR3 length is 15 residues.

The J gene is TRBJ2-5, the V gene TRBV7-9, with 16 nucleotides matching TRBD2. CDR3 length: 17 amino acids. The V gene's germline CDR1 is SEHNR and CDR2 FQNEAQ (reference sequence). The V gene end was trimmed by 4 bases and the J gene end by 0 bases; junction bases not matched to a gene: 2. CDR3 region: CASSSGLAGGNQETQYF. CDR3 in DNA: TGTGCCAGCAGCTCGGGACTAGCGGGGGGGAACCAAGAGACCCAGTACTTC.

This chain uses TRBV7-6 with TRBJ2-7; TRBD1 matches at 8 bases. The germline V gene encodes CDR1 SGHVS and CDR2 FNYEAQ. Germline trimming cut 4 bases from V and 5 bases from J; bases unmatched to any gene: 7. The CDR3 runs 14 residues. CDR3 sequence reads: CASSYGTGSDEQYF. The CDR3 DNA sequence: TGTGCCAGCAGCTACGGGACAGGTAGCGACGAGCAGTACTTC.

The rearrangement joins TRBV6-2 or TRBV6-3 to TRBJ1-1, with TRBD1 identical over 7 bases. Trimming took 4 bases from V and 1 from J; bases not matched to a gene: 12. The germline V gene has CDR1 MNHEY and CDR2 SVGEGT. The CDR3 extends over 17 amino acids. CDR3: CASSSPPGQTSNTEAFF. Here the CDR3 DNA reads TGTGCCAGCAGTTCCCCACCGGGACAGACTTCGAACACTGAAGCTTTCTTT.

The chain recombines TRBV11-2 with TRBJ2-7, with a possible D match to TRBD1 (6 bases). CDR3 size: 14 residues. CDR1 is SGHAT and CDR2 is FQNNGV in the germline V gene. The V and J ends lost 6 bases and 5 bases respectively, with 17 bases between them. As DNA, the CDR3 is TGTGCCAGCAGTGAGGGACAAGGGGGTGACGAGCAGTACTTC. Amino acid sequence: CASSEGQGGDEQYF.

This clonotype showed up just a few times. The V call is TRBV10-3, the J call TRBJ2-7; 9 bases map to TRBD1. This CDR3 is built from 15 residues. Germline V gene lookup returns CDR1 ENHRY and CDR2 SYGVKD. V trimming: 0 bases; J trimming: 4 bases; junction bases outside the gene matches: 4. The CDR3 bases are TGTGCCATCAGTGAGTCAGCGGACAGGGGTTACGAGCAGTACTTC. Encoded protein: CAISESADRGYEQYF.

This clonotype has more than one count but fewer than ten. DNA of the CDR3: TGCGCCAGCAGCCTTGGGACAGCCCCAGATACGCAGTATTTT. Translating it yields CASSLGTAPDTQYF. This sequence joins TRBV5-1 and TRBJ2-3; 7 bases are shared with TRBD1. CDR1 is SGHRS, CDR2 YFSETQ, per germline. V trimming: 4 bases; J trimming: 4 bases; junction bases outside the gene matches: 6. This CDR3 contains 14 residues.